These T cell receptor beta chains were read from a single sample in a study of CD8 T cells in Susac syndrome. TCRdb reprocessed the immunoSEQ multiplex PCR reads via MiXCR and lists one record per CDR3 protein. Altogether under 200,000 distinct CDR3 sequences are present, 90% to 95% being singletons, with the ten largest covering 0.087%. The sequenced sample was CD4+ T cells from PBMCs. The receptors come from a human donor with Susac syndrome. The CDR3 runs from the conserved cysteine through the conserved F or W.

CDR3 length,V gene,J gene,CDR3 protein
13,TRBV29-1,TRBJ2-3,CTVDGLYTDTQYF
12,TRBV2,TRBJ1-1,CASSEKNTEAFF
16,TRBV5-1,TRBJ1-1,CASSLRRQGNSAEAFF
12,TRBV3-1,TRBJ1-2,CASSLSSNGYTF
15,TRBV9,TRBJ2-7,CASSVSWDRDYEQYF
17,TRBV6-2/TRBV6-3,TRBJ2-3,CASSFLRLAGFTDTQYF
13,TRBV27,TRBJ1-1,CASSHPGAPEAFF
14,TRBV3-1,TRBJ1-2,CASSGSAVLYGYTF
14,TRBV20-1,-,CSARESGGAYEQYF
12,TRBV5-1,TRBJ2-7,CASSLAVGVQYF
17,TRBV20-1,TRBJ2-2,CSAVPDRFSRGTGELFF
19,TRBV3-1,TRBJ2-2,CASSQDAGQGARVTGELFF
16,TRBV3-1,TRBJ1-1,CASSHGTGGANTEAFF
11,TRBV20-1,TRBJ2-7,CSAPRDGEQYF
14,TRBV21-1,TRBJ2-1,CASSKGVLFQEQFF
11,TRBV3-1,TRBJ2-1,CASSQVYEQFF
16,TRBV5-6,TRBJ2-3,CASSQETTMSTDTQYF
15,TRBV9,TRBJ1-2,CASSATGTGTSEHTF
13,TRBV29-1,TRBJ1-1,CSVGRRPNTEAFF
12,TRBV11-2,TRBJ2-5,CASSLPRETQYF
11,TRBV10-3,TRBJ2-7,CAISDGVEQYF
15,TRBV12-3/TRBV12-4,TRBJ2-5,CASSPTGTAGETQYF
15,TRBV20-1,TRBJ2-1,CSAGEGQAPRDEQFF
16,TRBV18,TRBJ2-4,CASSPRGPEAKNIQYF
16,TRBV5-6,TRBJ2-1,CASSWGTSGTKDEQFF
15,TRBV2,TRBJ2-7,CASGTTHFYSYEQYF
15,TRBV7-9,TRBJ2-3,CASSLAGQGSDTQYF
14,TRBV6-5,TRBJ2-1,CASRGPSSWNEQFF
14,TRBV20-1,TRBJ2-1,CSATTSGQTDEQFF
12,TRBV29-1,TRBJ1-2,CSVEEIVGGYTF
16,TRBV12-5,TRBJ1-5,CASGLVLGRRDQPQHF
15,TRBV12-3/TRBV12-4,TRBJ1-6,CASSRRADYNSPLHF
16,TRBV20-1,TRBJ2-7,CSASGLAGAVSYEQYF
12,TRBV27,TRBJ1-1,CASSLHPGGAFF
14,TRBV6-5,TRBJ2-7,CASRRKQQQYEQYF
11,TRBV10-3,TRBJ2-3,CAISESDTQYF
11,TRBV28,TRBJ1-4,CAIEGGEKLFF
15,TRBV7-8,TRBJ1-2,CASQPNTQGAGGYTF
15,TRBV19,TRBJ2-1,CASSIQAGRSNEQFF
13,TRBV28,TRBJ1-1,CASSFRLKAEAFF
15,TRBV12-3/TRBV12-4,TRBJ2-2,CASSGAGGRTGELFF
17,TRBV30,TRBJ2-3,CAWSRHRTSGGADTQYF
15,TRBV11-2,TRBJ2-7,CASSPGTGPTYEQYF
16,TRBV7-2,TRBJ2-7,CASSGGGAIHSYEQYF
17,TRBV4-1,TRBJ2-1,CASSQEPLAGGGNEQFF
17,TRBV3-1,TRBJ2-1,CASSPVFYDRGTNEQFF
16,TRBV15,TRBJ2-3,CATSRGLAGYTDTQYF
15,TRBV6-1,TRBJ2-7,CASSVQLVAGNEQYF
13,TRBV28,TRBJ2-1,CASSEGLRENQFF
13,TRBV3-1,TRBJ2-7,CASSPDFSYEQYF
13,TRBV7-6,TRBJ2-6,CASSSHGANVLTF
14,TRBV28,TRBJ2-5,CASSPLLQEETQYF
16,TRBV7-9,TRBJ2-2,CASSLVPGLGTGELFF
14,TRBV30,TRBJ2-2,CAWSGARNTGELFF
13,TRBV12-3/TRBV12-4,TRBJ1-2,CASSLDRVGGYTF
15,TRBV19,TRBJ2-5,CASNRLAGGEETQYF
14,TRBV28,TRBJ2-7,CASSPPGNLYEQYF
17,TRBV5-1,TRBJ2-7,CASSSGGIGVGPYEQYF
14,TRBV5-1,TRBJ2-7,CASSPKTNLYEQYF
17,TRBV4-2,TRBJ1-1,CASSQDTGRMTNTEAFF